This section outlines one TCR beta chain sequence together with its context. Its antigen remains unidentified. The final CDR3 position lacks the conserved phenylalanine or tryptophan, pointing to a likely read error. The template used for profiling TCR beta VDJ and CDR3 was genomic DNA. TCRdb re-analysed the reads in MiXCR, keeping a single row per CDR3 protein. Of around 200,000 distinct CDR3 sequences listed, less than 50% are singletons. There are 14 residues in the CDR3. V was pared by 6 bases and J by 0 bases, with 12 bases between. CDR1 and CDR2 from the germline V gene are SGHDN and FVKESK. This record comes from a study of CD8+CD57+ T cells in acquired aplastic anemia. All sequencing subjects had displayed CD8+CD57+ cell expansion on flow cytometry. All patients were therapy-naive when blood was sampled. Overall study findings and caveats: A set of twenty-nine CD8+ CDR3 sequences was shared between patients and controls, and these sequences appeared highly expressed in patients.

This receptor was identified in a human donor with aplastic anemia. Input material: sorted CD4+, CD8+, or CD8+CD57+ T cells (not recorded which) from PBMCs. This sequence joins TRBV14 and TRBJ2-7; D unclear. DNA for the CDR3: TGTGCCAGCAGTCCGGTCAGTAGCTCCTACGAGCAGTACTCC. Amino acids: CASSPVSSSYEQYS.